This T cell receptor beta chain was obtained from a study of T cell changes during pregnancy in multiple sclerosis. The germline V gene encodes CDR1 SEHNR and CDR2 FQNEAQ (reference sequence). CDR3 length: 15 amino acids. The V gene end was trimmed by 4 bases and the J gene end by 2 bases; junction bases not matched to a gene: 5. Profiling relied on immunoSEQ multiplex PCR, and the TCRdb table lists in-frame clones only, not all of them. The data show 40,000 to 55,000 clones, with 85% to 95% seen just once and approximately 2.9% held by the top ten. The genes are TRBV7-9 and TRBJ2-5, with 9 bases identical to TRBD2. This receptor was taken from a female donor with multiple sclerosis, enrolled in a pregnancy study. Material: CD8+ T cells from peripheral blood mononuclear cells, obtained in the second trimester of pregnancy. CDR3 DNA: TGTGCCAGCAGCTACCTAGCGGGGTCTCAAGAGACCCAGTACTTC. It codes for CASSYLAGSQETQYF.